This record looks at one T cell receptor (beta chain) sequence and its context. This entry belongs to a study of control samples from healthy donors and cancer patients. Germline lookup yields CDR1 MNHEY and CDR2 SMNVEV (reference sequence). The CDR3 has 12 amino acids. V lost 8 bases and J lost 8, with 10 bases in between. Profiling relied on immunoSEQ multiplex PCR, and the TCRdb table lists in-frame clones only, not all of them. The sample has roughly 180,000 clones; roughly 95% are singletons. This receptor was identified in a woman aged 60-75 years in good health. The J gene is TRBJ1-6, the V gene TRBV27; unclear D gene. Sequences were obtained from blood. The CDR3: CASGNQYSPLHF. The CDR3 DNA reads TGTGCCAGCGGGAACCAGTATTCACCCCTCCACTTT.